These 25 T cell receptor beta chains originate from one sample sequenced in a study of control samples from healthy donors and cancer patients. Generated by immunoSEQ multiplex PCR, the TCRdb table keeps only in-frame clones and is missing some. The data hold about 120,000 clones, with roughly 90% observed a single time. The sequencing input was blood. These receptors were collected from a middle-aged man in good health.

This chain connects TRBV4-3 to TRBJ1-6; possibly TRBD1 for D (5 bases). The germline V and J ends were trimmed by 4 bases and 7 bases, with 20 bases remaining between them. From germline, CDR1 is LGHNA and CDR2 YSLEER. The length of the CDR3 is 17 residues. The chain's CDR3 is CASSLGVTAGMNSPLHF. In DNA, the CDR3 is TGCGCCAGCAGCCTAGGGGTCACGGCCGGGATGAATTCACCCCTCCACTTT.

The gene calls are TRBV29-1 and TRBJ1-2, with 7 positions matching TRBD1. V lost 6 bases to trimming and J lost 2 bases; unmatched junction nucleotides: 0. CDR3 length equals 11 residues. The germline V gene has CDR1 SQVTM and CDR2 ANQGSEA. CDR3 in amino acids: CSVRGNYGYTF. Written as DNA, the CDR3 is TGCAGCGTCAGGGGGAACTATGGCTACACCTTC.

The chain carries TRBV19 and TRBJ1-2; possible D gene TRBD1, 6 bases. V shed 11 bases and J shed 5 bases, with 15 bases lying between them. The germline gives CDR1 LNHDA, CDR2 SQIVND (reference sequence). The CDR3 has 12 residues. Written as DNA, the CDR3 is TGTGCCGGACGGAACAGGGAGTATGGCTACACCTTC. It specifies CAGRNREYGYTF.

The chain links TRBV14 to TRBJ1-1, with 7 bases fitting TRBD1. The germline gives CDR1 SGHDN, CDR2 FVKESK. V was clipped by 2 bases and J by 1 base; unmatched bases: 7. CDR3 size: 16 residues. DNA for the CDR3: TGTGCCAGCAGCCAATGGTCAGGGGGTGCGAACACTGAAGCTTTCTTT. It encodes CASSQWSGGANTEAFF.

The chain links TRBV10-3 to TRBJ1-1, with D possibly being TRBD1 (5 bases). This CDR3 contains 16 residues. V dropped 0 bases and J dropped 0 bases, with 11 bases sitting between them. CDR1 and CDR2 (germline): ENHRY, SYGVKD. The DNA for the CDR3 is TGTGCCATCAGTGAGTCCGAGGGACGGATGAACACTGAAGCTTTCTTT. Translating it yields CAISESEGRMNTEAFF.

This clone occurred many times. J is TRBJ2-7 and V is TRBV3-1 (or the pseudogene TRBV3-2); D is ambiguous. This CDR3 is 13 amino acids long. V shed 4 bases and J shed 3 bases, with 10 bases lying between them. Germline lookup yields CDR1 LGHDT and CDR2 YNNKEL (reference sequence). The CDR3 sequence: CASSLLGYYEQYF. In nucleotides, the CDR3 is TGTGCCAGCAGCCTCCTAGGTTACTACGAGCAGTACTTC.

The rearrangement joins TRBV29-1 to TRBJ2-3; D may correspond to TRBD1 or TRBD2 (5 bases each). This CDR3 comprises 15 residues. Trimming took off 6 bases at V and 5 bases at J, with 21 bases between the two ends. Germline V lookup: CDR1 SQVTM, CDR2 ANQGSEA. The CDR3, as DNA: TGCAGCGTGGAGGCCCGGGACCGACCTCTAGATACGCAGTATTTT. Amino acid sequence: CSVEARDRPLDTQYF.

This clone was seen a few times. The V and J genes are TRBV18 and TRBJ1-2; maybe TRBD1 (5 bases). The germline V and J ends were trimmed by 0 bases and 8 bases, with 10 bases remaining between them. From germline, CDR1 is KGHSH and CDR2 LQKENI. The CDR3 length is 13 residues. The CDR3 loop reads CASSPPGLYGYTF. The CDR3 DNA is TGTGCCAGCTCACCACCGGGGCTCTACGGCTACACCTTC. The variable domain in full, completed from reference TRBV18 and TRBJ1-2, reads NAGVMQNPRHLVRRRGQEARLRCSPMKGHSHVYWYRQLPEEGLKFMVYLQKENIIDESGMPKERFSAEFPKEGPSILRIQQVVRGDSAAYFCASSPPGLYGYTFGSGTRLTVV.

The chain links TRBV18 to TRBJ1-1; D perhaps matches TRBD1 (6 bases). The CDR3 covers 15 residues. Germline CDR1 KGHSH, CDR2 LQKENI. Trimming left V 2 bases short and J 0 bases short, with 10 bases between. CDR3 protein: CASSPTGDMNTEAFF. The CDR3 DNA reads TGTGCCAGCTCACCAACGGGGGACATGAACACTGAAGCTTTCTTT.

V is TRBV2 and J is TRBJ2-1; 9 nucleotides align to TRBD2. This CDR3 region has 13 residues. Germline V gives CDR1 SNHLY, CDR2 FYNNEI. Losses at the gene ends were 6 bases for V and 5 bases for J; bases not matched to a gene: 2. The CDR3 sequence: CASRGTSHNEQFF. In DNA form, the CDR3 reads TGTGCCAGCAGGGGGACTAGCCACAATGAGCAGTTCTTC.

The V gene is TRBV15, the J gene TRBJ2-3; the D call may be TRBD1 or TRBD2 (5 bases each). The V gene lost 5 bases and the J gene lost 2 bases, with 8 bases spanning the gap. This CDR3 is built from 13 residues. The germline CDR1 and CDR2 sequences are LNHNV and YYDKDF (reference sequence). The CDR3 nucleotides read TGTGCCACCAGCGGGGGTATCACAGATACGCAGTATTTT. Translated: CATSGGITDTQYF.

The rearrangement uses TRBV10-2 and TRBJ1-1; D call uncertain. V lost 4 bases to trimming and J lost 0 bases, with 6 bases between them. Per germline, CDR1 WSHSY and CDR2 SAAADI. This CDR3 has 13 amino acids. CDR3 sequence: CASSGQVNTEAFF. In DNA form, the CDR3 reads TGCGCCAGCAGTGGGCAGGTGAACACTGAAGCTTTCTTT.

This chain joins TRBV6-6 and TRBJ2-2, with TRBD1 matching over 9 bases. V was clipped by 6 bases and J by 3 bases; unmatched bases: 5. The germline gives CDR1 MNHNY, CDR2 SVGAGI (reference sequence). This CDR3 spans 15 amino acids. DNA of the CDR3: TGTGCCAGCAGCGCCGGGGACAGGGACACCGGGGAGCTGTTTTTT. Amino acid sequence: CASSAGDRDTGELFF.

CDR3 DNA sequence: TGTGCCACCAGCAGAGATTGGGGGGGAGACTATGGCTACACCTTC. As protein: CATSRDWGGDYGYTF. This chain joins TRBV15 and TRBJ1-2; D is perhaps TRBD1 (5 bases). The CDR3 is made up of 15 amino acids. Per the germline V gene, CDR1 is LNHNV and CDR2 is YYDKDF (reference sequence). The germline V and J ends were trimmed by 0 bases and 3 bases, with 11 bases remaining between them.

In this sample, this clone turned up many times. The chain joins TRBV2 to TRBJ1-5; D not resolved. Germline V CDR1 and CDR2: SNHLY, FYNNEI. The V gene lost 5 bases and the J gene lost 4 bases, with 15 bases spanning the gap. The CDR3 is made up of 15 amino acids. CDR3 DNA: TGTGCCAGCAGTACGGGGATCCTCCAGAATCAGCCCCAGCATTTT. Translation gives CASSTGILQNQPQHF.

The CDR3 reads CASSVGTTGNQPQHF. As DNA, the CDR3 is TGTGCCAGCAGCGTAGGGACGACGGGGAACCAGCCCCAGCATTTT. This rearrangement joins TRBV9 to TRBJ1-5; unclear D gene. The CDR3 runs to 15 residues. CDR1 SGDLS and CDR2 YYNGEE come from the germline V gene. The V end was cut by 0 bases, the J end by 7 bases, with 14 bases between.

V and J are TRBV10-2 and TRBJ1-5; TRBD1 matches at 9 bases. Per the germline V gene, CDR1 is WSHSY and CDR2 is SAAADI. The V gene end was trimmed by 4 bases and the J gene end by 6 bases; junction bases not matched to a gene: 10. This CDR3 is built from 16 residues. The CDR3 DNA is TGCGCCAGCAGTGCATCTTTACAGGGGGCGGGTCAGCCCCAGCATTTT. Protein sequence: CASSASLQGAGQPQHF.

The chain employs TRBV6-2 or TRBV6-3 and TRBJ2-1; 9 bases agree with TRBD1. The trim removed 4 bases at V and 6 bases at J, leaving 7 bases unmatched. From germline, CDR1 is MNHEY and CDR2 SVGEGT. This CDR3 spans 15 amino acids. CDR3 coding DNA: TGTGCCAGCAGTTTACCGGGACAGGGAATCAATGAGCAGTTCTTC. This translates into CASSLPGQGINEQFF.

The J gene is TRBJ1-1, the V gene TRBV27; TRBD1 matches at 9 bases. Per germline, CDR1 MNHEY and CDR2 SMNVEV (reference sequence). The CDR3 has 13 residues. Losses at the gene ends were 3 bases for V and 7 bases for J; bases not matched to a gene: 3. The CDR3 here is CASSFLTGGEAFF. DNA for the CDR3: TGTGCCAGCAGTTTTCTGACAGGGGGTGAAGCTTTCTTT.

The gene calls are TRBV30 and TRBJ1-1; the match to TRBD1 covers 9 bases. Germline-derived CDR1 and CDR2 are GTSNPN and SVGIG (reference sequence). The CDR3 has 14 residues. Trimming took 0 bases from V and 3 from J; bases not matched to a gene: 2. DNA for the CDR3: TGTGCCTGGAGTGTACAGGGGGCGCACACTGAAGCTTTCTTT. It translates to CAWSVQGAHTEAFF. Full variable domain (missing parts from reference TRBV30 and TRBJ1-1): SQTIHQWPATLVQPVGSPLSLECTVEGTSNPNLYWYRQAAGRGLQLLFYSVGIGQISSEVPQNLSASRPQDRQFILSSKKLLLSDSGFYLCAWSVQGAHTEAFFGQGTRLTVV.

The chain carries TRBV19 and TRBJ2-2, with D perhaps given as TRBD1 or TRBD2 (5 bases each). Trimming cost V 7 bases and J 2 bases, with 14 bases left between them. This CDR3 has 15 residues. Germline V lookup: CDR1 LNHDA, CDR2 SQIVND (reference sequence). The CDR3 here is CASNRGDLNTGELFF. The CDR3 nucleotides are TGTGCCAGTAATCGAGGGGACCTAAACACCGGGGAGCTGTTTTTT.

This CDR3 reads CASSEGTGYGYTF. The DNA of the CDR3 is TGTGCCAGCAGTGAAGGGACAGGGTATGGCTACACCTTC. This chain connects TRBV2 to TRBJ1-2, with 8 bases matching TRBD1. V was clipped by 1 base and J by 5 bases; unmatched bases: 0. The CDR3 runs to 13 residues. Germline loops: CDR1 SNHLY, CDR2 FYNNEI. Using reference TRBV2 and TRBJ1-2 for the parts outside the CDR3, the full variable domain is EPEVTQTPSHQVTQMGQEVILRCVPISNHLYFYWYRQILGQKVEFLVSFYNNEISEKSEIFDDQFSVERPDGSNFTLKIRSTKLEDSAMYFCASSEGTGYGYTFGSGTRLTVV.

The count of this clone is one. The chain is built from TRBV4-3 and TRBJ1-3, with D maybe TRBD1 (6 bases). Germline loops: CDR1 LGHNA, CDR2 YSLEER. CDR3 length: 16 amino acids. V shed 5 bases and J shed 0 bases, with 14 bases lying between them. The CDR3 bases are TGCGCCAGCAGCACCGGACAGAGGGCCTCTGGAAACACCATATATTTT. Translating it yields CASSTGQRASGNTIYF.

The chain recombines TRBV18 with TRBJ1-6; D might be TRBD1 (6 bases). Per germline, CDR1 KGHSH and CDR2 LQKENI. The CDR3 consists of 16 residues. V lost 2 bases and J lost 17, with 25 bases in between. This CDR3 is CASSPGLRDTERGVHF. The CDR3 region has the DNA TGTGCCAGCTCACCAGGCTTACGGGACACGGAACGTGGGGTCCACTTT.

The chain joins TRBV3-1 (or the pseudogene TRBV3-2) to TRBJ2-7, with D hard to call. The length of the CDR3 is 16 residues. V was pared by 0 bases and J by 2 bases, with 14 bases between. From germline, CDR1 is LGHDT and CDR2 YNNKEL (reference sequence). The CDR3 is CASSQETDGRTYEQYF. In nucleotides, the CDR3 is TGTGCCAGCAGCCAAGAGACGGACGGGCGGACCTACGAGCAGTACTTC.